The entry below gives a single T cell receptor (beta chain) sequence along with its context. These data originate in a study of beta chain features in type 1 diabetes. The investigators reverse transcribed all of the isolated RNA, so they sequenced expressed TCRB transcripts. Assay used: immunoSEQ multiplex PCR; TCRdb lists only in-frame clones, some missing. This sample has under 550,000 clones, with 10% to 12% found just once. Per germline, CDR1 GTSNPN and CDR2 SVGIG (reference sequence). V gave up 3 bases and J gave up 7 bases; unmatched junction bases: 1. The CDR3 loop spans 14 amino acids. Input material: naive CD4+ T cells from blood. The J gene is TRBJ2-1, the V gene TRBV30, with 15 nucleotides matching TRBD2. This receptor was taken from a young woman in good health. The CDR3 nucleotides are TGTGCCTGGAGAGGACTAGCGGGAGGGAATGAGCAGTTCTTC. Translation: CAWRGLAGGNEQFF.